The T cell receptor beta chain described here comes from a study of cytomegalovirus exposure and HLA in healthy donors (TCRdb year 2017). With regard to the full study: An earlier analysis of some 600 of the donors reported about 260 Gb of sequence data and 95 million to 120 million unique TCR beta sequences obtained from roughly 170 million T cells. Roughly 310 gigabases of sequencing data and 78 million or so unique TCR sequences were included in an early release covering several hundred HLA-typed donors. The genetic ancestry cluster associated with self-reported Caucasian donors included approximately 85% of the roughly 400 genotyped donors. The aim of the study was to test whether cataloging public T cell receptors could identify signatures of past pathogen exposure. The study used immunosequencing to profile the T cell repertoires of hundreds of subjects and linked those repertoires to cytomegalovirus serostatus. A separate validation cohort of some 130 different subjects was used in addition to the 666-subject first cohort. To predict cytomegalovirus infection status, the study brought together high-throughput TCR immunosequencing, statistical association of individual TCRs with disease status, and machine learning. A later analysis re-analyzed previously published TCR beta repertoires from 666 donors and added high-resolution HLA genotyping to study TCR occurrence patterns. In the later analysis, no new phenotypic data were used to find candidate immune exposures; instead, reliance was placed on TCR beta sequences and their occurrence across donors. To decide whether each TCR beta V gene segment behaved as functional or pseudogenic, an earlier analysis of fewer than 750 of the donors relied on high-throughput TCR beta sequencing. Donor age, sex, ethnicity and CMV serostatus were collected together with the repertoire data. A later genetic analysis took genome-wide SNP genotypes for 398 of the 666 donors and used that subset as a discovery cohort. Every repertoire in the discovery cohort had been generated on one and the same sequencing platform. HLA typing included class I and class II loci at four-digit resolution. The number of typed donors differed by locus: about 629-640 for A, B, C, DRB1 and DQB1; 500 to 550 for DQA1; 600 to 610 for DPA1; and about 450 for DPB1. Because of strong linkage in the cohort, roughly five DR-DQ haplotypes were treated as single units for association and clustering. Among about 360 genotyped donors of the cohort, an average of roughly 240,000 unique TCR beta nucleotide sequences were sequenced per donor, 15% to 20% of them non-productive.

What the work shows at the level of the full study, not this receptor alone: Correlated functional status among segregating V segments might reflect linkage disequilibrium, but an unknown experimental factor could not be ruled out. Compared with equally common non-associated chains, HLA-associated TCR beta chains in a later analysis were more clonally expanded and had lower generation probabilities. Sequencing depth was assumed to be roughly uniform across donors in the presence/absence analyses, though that assumption may not hold. When HLA alleles, especially DR and DQ, strongly co-occurred, attributing TCR associations to individual alleles was difficult. Specific HLA alleles were associated with roughly 16,000 TCR beta sequences at a false discovery rate of 0.05 in a later analysis. CMV serostatus was the only immune exposure information available for the cohort. The sequencing pipeline was judged likely to have produced a cluster of highly shared sequence variants as a technical artifact. Because HLA typing was missing for some donors at each locus, association tests included only the typed subset. In vitro tests confirmed that three of the cytomegalovirus-associated TCR beta chains recognize cytomegalovirus antigens. The cohort was sequenced for TCR beta chains only, and without alpha or paired-chain data the features that could be detected were limited. A later genetic analysis reported fewer N-insertions in productive TCRs among donors in an Asian-associated ancestry cluster than the approximately 670-donor mean. Cytomegalovirus status was reported to be diagnosed by the classifier with high specificity and sensitivity in both the original and validation cohorts. The authors suggested that the approach could potentially be generalized to other disease states and immunological phenotypes. Most TCR sequences were seen in very few donors, while some public TCRs were found in many individuals. Some IMGT-functional V segments, including TRBV6-2 and TRBV6-3, could not be distinguished by the 87-base-pair reads and were therefore excluded. In the study, approximately 150 TCR beta chains were listed as associated with cytomegalovirus. A further reported finding was that TCR beta sequences accurately predicted the HLA-A and HLA-B alleles for most subjects in the first cohort. An earlier analysis of approximately 570 of the donors showed that most TCR beta V segments appeared in productive rearrangements either about 87% or about 30% of the time, which broadly matched IMGT annotations. In a later analysis, the rate of TCR association differed among HLA loci, with DRB1 alleles having the most associated TCRs and HLA-C alleles having the fewest. A later analysis reported that several top co-occurrence clusters appeared linked to parvovirus B19, influenza, CMV and Epstein-Barr virus. Because counts were too low, some 17 rarely observed V segments, including chromosome 9 orphons, were left out of the earlier analysis of roughly 600 of the donors. An association between a missense DCLRE1C variant and V-gene and J-gene trimming of TCR beta chains was found in a later genetic analysis and replicated in an independent cohort. In a later analysis, most CMV-associated TCR beta chains were found to appear HLA-restricted, with HLA associations seemingly driven largely by CMV exposure.

Library creation used the immunoSEQ multiplex PCR assay. For the multiplex PCR, a mixture combining 60 forward primers for TCR Vbeta segments and 13 reverse primers for TCR Jbeta segments was used. Amplification of the CDR3 region of rearranged TCR beta genes was performed with a multiplex PCR assay on genomic DNA. The Illumina HiSeq System was used to sequence the amplified TCR beta libraries as 87-base-pair reads. In the paper's pipeline: A later analysis tallied tens of millions of unique TCR beta chains across the 700 or so repertoires, and some 12 million of those chains were shared by two or more donors. To remove PCR and sequencing errors, raw reads were error-corrected and collapsed into unique sequences using a nearest-neighbor algorithm that merged closely related sequences. CDR3 sequences were aligned to IMGT reference sequences to assign V, D and J gene segments. Each retained sequence needed at least a six-nucleotide match to both a V gene segment and a J gene segment. A rearrangement was called productive if the CDR3 had no stop codons and remained in frame with V and J, and every other rearrangement was called non-productive. CDR3 was defined according to IMGT convention as the region running from the second conserved V-encoded cysteine to the conserved J-encoded phenylalanine. Sequences without an unambiguous match to a single V gene segment were excluded from the earlier analysis of about 600 of the donors. In an earlier analysis of a few hundred of the donors, V segments were called functional above 56.7% productive rearrangements and were called segregating when the between-donor standard deviation exceeded 5%. To diagnose cytomegalovirus status from the catalog of TCR beta chain sequences, a statistical classification framework was built. V and J gene assignment, in a later analysis, came from comparing TCR nucleotide sequences with IMGT/GENE-DB human TR gene sequences. In a later analysis, CDR3 sequences and most-parsimonious VDJ recombination scenarios were assigned using the TCRdist pipeline. A later analysis defined each TCR beta chain by its CDR3 amino acid sequence plus V-gene family, and excluded reads lacking a unique V-gene family. To address suspected cross-contamination and a sequencing artifact, a later analysis removed approximately 590 highly shared, low-generation-probability nucleotide sequences. A later analysis calculated a clonal expansion index for each public chain from normalized within-repertoire ranks of inferred template counts. In a later analysis, generation probabilities were computed using a VDJ recombination model fitted to out-of-frame rearrangements, and the results were checked against IGoR. A later analysis scored TCR-TCR, TCR-HLA and TCR-CMV co-occurrence with hypergeometric tests, applying a repertoire-size bias correction to TCR pairs. A later analysis estimated false discovery rates by permuting HLA or CMV assignments 20 times. In a later analysis, co-occurring TCRs were grouped using DBSCAN, and TCRdist sequence similarity was added for clustering within HLA-allele-positive subsets. For co-occurrence clustering, repertoires with fewer than 30,000 or more than 120,000 public chains were excluded, along with several repertoires with anomalous nucleotide sharing. TCRdb obtained this table from immuneACCESS and retained in-frame rearrangements with V and J assigned. These tables miss some clones; where compared with another copy, unresolved V genes account for less than half of the shortfall, and the remainder is unexplained. The DNA gave D and trimming, while V, J and clone size come from that table. In this sample the table shows about 190,000 clones, about 80% of which occur a single time. 0.9% to 1.2% of the sample is taken by the ten largest.

The cohort consisted of 650 to 850 healthy bone marrow donors. All cohort members were sampled while nominally healthy, although unrecorded immune exposures were likely present. The donor tested CMV seronegative and was one of the 352 seronegative cohort members. A peripheral blood sample was collected from each donor, and TCR beta sequencing was performed on peripheral blood mononuclear cells. Genomic DNA was extracted from the blood cell samples with the Qiagen DNeasy Blood Extraction Kit. Comments on this clone: Which antigen it targets is not known. One base away there is no much larger clone; base qualities are not given.

V and J are truncated by 0 bases and 0 bases respectively, leaving an intervening sequence of 9 bases. Measured from the cysteine to the phenylalanine, the CDR3 is 16 residues long. Left in the record is the CDR3 DNA by itself, 48 bases read in frame from the first base. CDR1 and CDR2 (KGHSH, LQKENI) derive from the germline V gene. The chain is made from TRBV18 and TRBJ2-1, and possibly TRBD2, on 5 matching bases. The receptor's source is a woman aged 40 to 50 in good health and CMV-seronegative. The sample was PBMCs. Read as DNA, the sequence is TGTGCCAGCTCACCACCTGGCGGGCACTCCTACAATGAGCAGTTCTTC. It encodes CASSPPGGHSYNEQFF.